This T cell receptor (beta chain) was observed in a study of T cell responses to AZD1222 COVID-19 vaccine. General study points: Donors were largely white British and mainly female; clonal diversity was possibly underestimated. At baseline, seropositivity was found in only 5 to 7 AZD1222 recipients.

The CDR3 sequence is 15 residues long. V shed 3 bases and J 6 bases; nucleotides not matched to a gene: 7. CDR1 and CDR2 from the germline V gene are SGHNT and YYREEE (reference sequence). Concerning this clone: What it recognizes is unknown.

Data came from immunoSEQ multiplex PCR; TCRdb stores just in-frame clones and leaves some out. This sample has 110,000 to 150,000 clones, with 80% to 95% found just once. This sample comprised peripheral blood, obtained on day 0 of AZD1222 vaccination. This TCR derives from an adult in good health. V is TRBV5-4 and J is TRBJ2-1; 9 nucleotides line up with TRBD1. As DNA, the CDR3 is TGTGCCAGCAGCTCTGGGACAGGGTCGGTCAATGAGCAGTTCTTC. Translated: CASSSGTGSVNEQFF. Full variable domain (rest looked up from reference TRBV5-4 and TRBJ2-1): ETGVTQSPTHLIKTRGQQVTLRCSSQSGHNTVSWYQQALGQGPQFIFQYYREEENGRGNFPPRFSGLQFPNYSSELNVNALELDDSALYLCASSSGTGSVNEQFFGPGTRLTVL.